The 24 T cell receptor beta chains listed next were all sequenced from one sample in a study of cytomegalovirus exposure and HLA in healthy donors. Profiled with immunoSEQ multiplex PCR; TCRdb holds only in-frame clones, not every one. The repertoire includes a few hundred thousand clones, about 92% of them detected once, and under 4% sits in the top ten. Material for sequencing was PBMCs. The source is a woman aged 25 to 39 in good health and CMV-seronegative.

This chain links TRBV29-1 with TRBJ2-7, with D possibly being TRBD1 (5 bases). The germline V and J ends were trimmed by 2 bases and 6 bases, with 11 bases remaining between them. The CDR3 loop spans 12 amino acids. Germline V gene lookup returns CDR1 SQVTM and CDR2 ANQGSEA. The DNA of the CDR3 is TGCAGCGTTGAACCAGGGTTTGGCGAGCAGTACTTC. This translates into CSVEPGFGEQYF.

This chain connects TRBV27 to TRBJ1-2; the D gene is possibly TRBD1 (6 bases). V shed 11 bases and J shed 4 bases, with 17 bases lying between them. Germline V gene data show CDR1 as MNHEY and CDR2 as SMNVEV (reference sequence). CDR3 length equals 13 residues. The CDR3 DNA follows: TGTGCCGTAAGAGGGGGGTCCGTCTATGGCTACACCTTC. Residues: CAVRGGSVYGYTF.

The chain couples TRBV4-3 to TRBJ2-2; 7 bases align to TRBD2. V shed 5 bases, J shed 0 bases, and the junction held 3 bases outside the gene matches. In germline, CDR1 is LGHNA, CDR2 YSLEER. The CDR3 is 15 amino acids. CDR3 residues: CASSYSGTNTGELFF. As DNA, the CDR3 is TGCGCCAGCAGCTACAGCGGGACGAACACCGGGGAGCTGTTTTTT.

The rearrangement uses TRBV19 and TRBJ2-7; 7 bases are a match to TRBD1. CDR3 length: 16 amino acids. The V and J ends lost 1 base and 2 bases, in that order; junction bases with no gene match: 8. Germline loops: CDR1 LNHDA, CDR2 SQIVND (reference sequence). This chain's CDR3 is CASSIGWGQTTYEQYF. CDR3 sequence (DNA): TGTGCCAGTAGTATAGGTTGGGGACAGACAACCTACGAGCAGTACTTC.

The genes are TRBV5-6 and TRBJ2-3, with D tentatively TRBD1 (7 bases). V was pared by 4 bases and J by 6 bases, with 9 bases between. Germline lookup yields CDR1 SGHDT and CDR2 YYEEEE. The CDR3 sequence is 12 residues long. CDR3 coding DNA: TGTGCCAGCAGCCCAGGGGGGGATACGCAGTATTTT. This codes for CASSPGGDTQYF.

V and J are TRBV5-4 and TRBJ2-7; 9 bases map to TRBD1. Germline CDR1 is SGHNT and CDR2 is YYREEE (reference sequence). CDR3 length: 14 amino acids. V was pared by 1 base and J by 4 bases, with 3 bases of the junction left unmatched. The CDR3 spells CASSLRDRDYEQYF. CDR3 nucleotide sequence: TGTGCCAGCAGCTTGCGGGACAGGGATTACGAGCAGTACTTC.

The CDR3 coding sequence is TGTGCCAGCAGCTGGGGGACAGGGGTTGGCTACACCTTC. Amino acids: CASSWGTGVGYTF. The chain carries TRBV5-6 and TRBJ1-2, with TRBD1 identical over 10 bases. The ends lost 3 bases at V and 7 bases at J; junction bases unmatched: 3. This CDR3 region has 13 residues. Germline CDR1 is SGHDT and CDR2 is YYEEEE. Supplemented by reference TRBV5-6 and TRBJ1-2, the full variable domain reads DAGVTQSPTHLIKTRGQQVTLRCSPKSGHDTVSWYQQALGQGPQFIFQYYEEEERQRGNFPDRFSGHQFPNYSSELNVNALLLGDSALYLCASSWGTGVGYTFGSGTRLTVV.

The CDR3 DNA reads TGTGCCAGCAGCCCGCAGGGGGCCGGCGGGGAGCTGTTTTTT. Translation gives CASSPQGAGGELFF. This chain uses TRBV7-6 with TRBJ2-2; TRBD1 matches at 8 bases. This CDR3 has 14 residues. The trim removed 5 bases at V and 7 bases at J, leaving 6 bases unmatched. CDR1 and CDR2 (germline): SGHVS, FNYEAQ.

The genes are TRBV15 and TRBJ2-7, with TRBD2 as a possible D gene (6 bases). This CDR3 has 14 residues. Germline assignment: CDR1 LNHNV and CDR2 YYDKDF (reference sequence). Trimming pared 1 base from V and 2 bases from J, leaving 9 bases between. The CDR3: CATSRVGGTYEQYF. The CDR3 DNA sequence: TGTGCCACCAGCAGAGTGGGGGGAACCTACGAGCAGTACTTC.

The CDR3 spells CASSLSHPLSVGGYTF. The DNA for the CDR3 is TGCGCCAGCAGCCTCTCACACCCCCTCAGCGTGGGAGGCTACACCTTC. The rearrangement joins TRBV4-1 to TRBJ1-2; no firm D call. CDR3 size: 16 residues. The V end lost 4 bases, the J end lost 8 bases, and 23 bases lay between the germline ends. Germline V CDR1 and CDR2: MGHRA, YSYEKL.

This chain joins TRBV28 and TRBJ2-1; TRBD2 aligns across 13 bases. Germline CDR1 reads MDHEN; CDR2 reads SYDVKM. This CDR3 spans 16 amino acids. Trimming at V came to 6 bases and at J to 8 bases, leaving 10 bases not matched to a gene. The CDR3 spells CASRRAGTSGTDEQFF. As DNA, the CDR3 is TGTGCCAGCAGAAGGGCCGGGACTAGCGGGACGGATGAGCAGTTCTTC.

V usage is TRBV5-5 and J usage is TRBJ2-3; TRBD2 agrees at 8 bases. This CDR3 region has 19 residues. Losses at the gene ends were 0 bases for V and 3 bases for J; bases not matched to a gene: 15. Per germline, CDR1 SGHKS and CDR2 YYEKEE (reference sequence). The CDR3 region has the DNA TGTGCCAGCAGCTTGGATCCGGGACTAGGCGCGCGCGGGACAGATACGCAGTATTTT. Its translation: CASSLDPGLGARGTDTQYF. Together with reference TRBV5-5 and TRBJ2-3, the CDR3 gives the full variable domain: DAGVTQSPTHLIKTRGQQVTLRCSPISGHKSVSWYQQVLGQGPQFIFQYYEKEERGRGNFPDRFSARQFPNYSSELNVNALLLGDSALYLCASSLDPGLGARGTDTQYFGPGTRLTVL.

The V and J genes are TRBV27 and TRBJ1-4; tentatively, D is TRBD1 (6 bases). Deletions cut 2 bases from V and 2 bases from J, with 9 bases between. Germline V gene data show CDR1 as MNHEY and CDR2 as SMNVEV (reference sequence). This CDR3 has 15 amino acids. Written as DNA, the CDR3 is TGTGCCAGCAGTTTAATGGGGGGCACTAATGAAAAACTGTTTTTT. Residues: CASSLMGGTNEKLFF.

The chain recombines TRBV27 with TRBJ2-6; D unresolved. Germline-derived CDR1 and CDR2 are MNHEY and SMNVEV (reference sequence). The CDR3 contains 17 residues. The V and J ends lost 5 bases and 0 bases respectively, with 14 bases between them. CDR3 DNA sequence: TGTGCCAGCAGTCCCTTTTGGCCTCACTCTGGGGCCAACGTCCTGACTTTC. It codes for CASSPFWPHSGANVLTF.

The chain combines TRBV5-6 with TRBJ2-3, with TRBD2 matching over 13 bases. The CDR3 extends over 17 amino acids. V gave up 3 bases and J gave up 4 bases; unmatched junction bases: 8. CDR1 SGHDT and CDR2 YYEEEE come from the germline V gene. CDR3 region: CASSSITTSGRSDTQYF. The CDR3 DNA sequence: TGTGCCAGCAGCTCCATCACGACTAGCGGGAGGTCAGATACGCAGTATTTT.

Here the CDR3 reads CASSSLRTPGGNTIYF. The DNA for the CDR3 is TGTGCCAGCAGTTCCCTCCGGACCCCGGGGGGAAACACCATATATTTT. The chain couples TRBV6-5 to TRBJ1-3; D uncertain. The germline V and J ends were trimmed by 4 bases and 4 bases, with 17 bases remaining between them. CDR1 and CDR2 from the germline V gene are MNHEY and SVGAGI. The CDR3 contains 16 residues.

The V gene is TRBV18, the J gene TRBJ2-5, with D hard to call. CDR3 length: 13 residues. CDR1 is KGHSH, CDR2 LQKENI, per germline. V shed 7 bases and J shed 3 bases, with 12 bases lying between them. CDR3 in amino acids: CASFTTKEETQYF. The CDR3, as DNA: TGTGCCAGCTTTACGACAAAGGAAGAGACCCAGTACTTC.

This clone was seen more than once but under ten times. The chain links TRBV7-8 to TRBJ1-2; no clear D. Per germline, CDR1 SGHVS and CDR2 FQNEAQ. The V gene lost 5 bases and the J gene lost 8 bases, with 21 bases spanning the gap. The CDR3 runs to 15 residues. CDR3 protein: CASSLSRSSGIGYTF. CDR3 nucleotides: TGTGCCAGCAGCCTTAGTCGCTCCAGCGGGATAGGCTACACCTTC.

V gene TRBV9 combines with J gene TRBJ2-7; 7 bases fit TRBD2. The CDR3 is 15 amino acids. V was clipped by 0 bases and J by 5 bases; unmatched bases: 8. Germline V gene sequence: CDR1 SGDLS, CDR2 YYNGEE. CDR3 nucleotide sequence: TGTGCCAGCAGCGTAGAAGGGGAGGGGCACGACGAGCAGTACTTC. Translated, it gives CASSVEGEGHDEQYF.

V gene TRBV19 combines with J gene TRBJ2-3; D uncertain. Trimming shortened V by 10 bases and J by 2 bases, and 19 bases separated the two germline ends. The CDR3 loop spans 15 amino acids. The germline CDR1 and CDR2 sequences are LNHDA and SQIVND (reference sequence). The CDR3, as DNA: TGTGCCACCCACGGTCAGCGAGATTACACAGATACGCAGTATTTT. Translating it yields CATHGQRDYTDTQYF.

The chain uses TRBV10-3 and TRBJ2-2; 7 bases are a match to TRBD1. The length of the CDR3 is 15 residues. The germline V gene encodes CDR1 ENHRY and CDR2 SYGVKD. The trim removed 6 bases at V and 1 base at J, leaving 5 bases unmatched. CDR3 amino acids: CAIRGRQGNTGELFF. The CDR3 DNA is TGTGCCATCAGAGGACGACAGGGGAACACCGGGGAGCTGTTTTTT.

As concerns this clone: The junction does not match germline at one end; this may be a read error. This chain links TRBV29-1 with TRBJ2-7; D is possibly TRBD1 (6 bases). The germline gives CDR1 SQVTM, CDR2 ANQGSEA. The CDR3 has 14 residues. CDR3 nucleotides: TGCAGCGTTCAAGAACAGGGTAGGACCTACGAGCAGTACTTC. It codes for CSVQEQGRTYEQYF.

The J gene is TRBJ2-7, the V gene TRBV5-6; tentatively, D is TRBD1 (6 bases). Germline CDR1 SGHDT, CDR2 YYEEEE. V was pared by 6 bases and J by 2 bases, with 15 bases between. This CDR3 has 14 residues. The CDR3 here is CASTGGQPTYEQYF. The CDR3 DNA is TGTGCCAGCACTGGAGGACAGCCGACCTACGAGCAGTACTTC.

The chain is built from TRBV4-1 and TRBJ2-7; possible D gene TRBD1, 5 bases. Trimming took 2 bases from V and 0 from J, leaving 14 bases between them. The CDR3 totals 16 residues. Germline V lookup: CDR1 MGHRA, CDR2 YSYEKL. CDR3 DNA sequence: TGCGCCAGCAGCCAACGGCAGGGTATGGCCTCCTACGAGCAGTACTTC. Its translation: CASSQRQGMASYEQYF.